The 18 T cell receptor beta chains below were found in one sample sequenced in a study of T cell repertoires in cytomegalovirus infection. Using its own MiXCR run on the reads, TCRdb lists one record per CDR3 protein. The sample consists of roughly 300,000 distinct CDR3 sequences, 8% to 9.5% of them appearing once. Sequenced: PBMCs. All receptors come from a human donor in good health (CMV status not recorded). Some clones in this sample may be carry-over from other donors' samples.

The V call is TRBV6-1, the J call TRBJ2-1, with D perhaps matching TRBD2 (6 bases). Trimming pared 6 bases from V and 0 bases from J, leaving 15 bases between. The V gene's germline CDR1 is MNHNS and CDR2 SASEGT. There are 16 residues in the CDR3. For the CDR3, the DNA is TGTGCCAGCAGGTCATCTAGCGCGAGCTCCTACAATGAGCAGTTCTTC. Translation gives CASRSSSASSYNEQFF.

This clonotype was seen many times. The chain couples TRBV5-1 to TRBJ2-5, with 7 bases aligning to TRBD1. Per the germline V gene, CDR1 is SGHRS and CDR2 is YFSETQ. The trim removed 6 bases at V and 2 bases at J, leaving 7 bases unmatched. CDR3 length: 14 amino acids. This chain's CDR3 is CASTGTARQETQYF. The CDR3 bases are TGCGCCAGCACCGGGACAGCGAGACAAGAGACCCAGTACTTC.

This clonotype was seen a few times. The rearrangement uses TRBV5-4 and TRBJ2-3; 9 bases map to TRBD1. Trimming at V came to 4 bases and at J to 3 bases, leaving 6 bases not matched to a gene. The germline V gene encodes CDR1 SGHNT and CDR2 YYREEE (reference sequence). The CDR3 extends over 15 amino acids. CDR3 DNA: TGTGCCAGCAGCCCAGGACAGGGGAAGACAGATACGCAGTATTTT. Translation: CASSPGQGKTDTQYF.

The rearrangement uses TRBV30 and TRBJ2-3, with D hard to call. Germline assignment: CDR1 GTSNPN and CDR2 SVGIG (reference sequence). This CDR3 is 13 amino acids long. Trimming took off 5 bases at V and 3 bases at J, with 12 bases between the two ends. The CDR3 DNA reads as TGTGCCTGGGCCCCTCTGGGGACAGATACGCAGTATTTT. Translating it yields CAWAPLGTDTQYF.

This clonotype was detected many times. V gene TRBV6-6 combines with J gene TRBJ2-4; 7 bases are a match to TRBD2. CDR1 is MNHNY, CDR2 SVGAGI, per germline (reference sequence). CDR3 length: 11 residues. With V trimmed by 5 bases and J by 12 bases, 4 bases remained unmatched. The DNA of the CDR3 is TGTGCCAGCAGTCCTGGGGGGGATCAGTACTTC. Translated: CASSPGGDQYF.

The chain employs TRBV28 and TRBJ1-4; D is ambiguous. Germline V gives CDR1 MDHEN, CDR2 SYDVKM. The V end was cut by 5 bases, the J end by 4 bases, with 14 bases between. The CDR3 is 15 amino acids. In DNA form, the CDR3 reads TGTGCCAGCAGTCTCGCCACTCGTGGTAATGAAAAACTGTTTTTT. As protein: CASSLATRGNEKLFF.

Comment on this clonotype: This sequence may be a read error, since a much larger clone differs from it by one base. The CDR3 protein is CAERGRYNEQFF. The CDR3 DNA follows: TGTGCCGAGAGGGGAAGATACAATGAGCAGTTCTTC. This chain joins TRBV2 and TRBJ2-1; D is tentatively TRBD1 or TRBD2 (5 bases each). The V end was cut by 11 bases, the J end by 4 bases, with 12 bases between. CDR1 and CDR2 from the germline V gene are SNHLY and FYNNEI. This CDR3 has 12 amino acids.

This clonotype was seen repeatedly, ten times or more. V and J are TRBV20-1 and TRBJ2-3; D uncertain. CDR3 length: 16 residues. V was clipped by 0 bases and J by 11 bases, with 24 bases between them. Germline CDR1 and CDR2: DFQATT and SNEGSKA (reference sequence). CDR3 region: CSARDPATEYTDGQYF. CDR3 DNA: TGCAGTGCTAGAGATCCAGCGACCGAATACACAGATGGGCAGTATTTT.

The rearrangement uses TRBV6-2 or TRBV6-3 and TRBJ1-2, with 7 bases aligning to TRBD1. The V segment lost 5 bases and the J segment 6 bases; nucleotides outside the gene matches: 15. The CDR3 contains 16 residues. Germline CDR1 is MNHEY and CDR2 is SVGEGT. In nucleotides, the CDR3 is TGTGCCAGCAGTCCTCCATCCGCGACAGGGTTTGATGGCTACACCTTC. Translated: CASSPPSATGFDGYTF.

This clonotype has a count of ten or more. The V gene is TRBV12-3 or TRBV12-4, the J gene TRBJ2-6; 9 bases map to TRBD1. Trimming took 5 bases from V and 4 from J; bases not matched to a gene: 6. CDR3 length: 16 residues. The CDR3 loop reads CASSLGQGAGANVLTF. The DNA for the CDR3 is TGTGCCAGCAGTCTGGGACAGGGAGCCGGGGCCAACGTCCTGACTTTC.

J is TRBJ1-5 and V is TRBV6-6, with D unclear. Trimming pared 5 bases from V and 5 bases from J, leaving 10 bases between. The CDR3 runs 13 residues. Germline V lookup: CDR1 MNHNY, CDR2 SVGAGI (reference sequence). DNA for the CDR3: TGTGCCAGCAGTCACAAAGAGTATCAGCCCCAGCATTTT. Encoded protein: CASSHKEYQPQHF.

This clonotype was observed a handful of times. The CDR3 DNA is TGTGCCAGCAGCTTAGGGGGACAGGGGGCAGGAAATGGCTACACCTTC. This codes for CASSLGGQGAGNGYTF. J is TRBJ1-2 and V is TRBV7-9; 12 positions match TRBD1. Germline lookup yields CDR1 SEHNR and CDR2 FQNEAQ (reference sequence). The trim removed 1 base at V and 6 bases at J, leaving 6 bases unmatched. The CDR3 totals 16 residues.

This clonotype was recorded many times. The V and J genes are TRBV7-2 and TRBJ1-6; the D gene is possibly TRBD1 (6 bases). The V end lost 2 bases, the J end lost 9 bases, and 14 bases lay between the germline ends. CDR1 SGHTA and CDR2 FQGNSA come from the germline V gene. CDR3 size: 15 residues. In DNA, the CDR3 is TGTGCCAGCAGCTTATCGGACAGCCTCGGTTCACCCCTCCACTTT. It is translated as CASSLSDSLGSPLHF. Based on the CDR3 plus reference TRBV7-2 and TRBJ1-6, the full variable domain is GAGVSQSPSNKVTEKGKDVELRCDPISGHTALYWYRQSLGQGLEFLIYFQGNSAPDKSGLPSDRFSAERTGGSVSTLTIQRTQQEDSAVYLCASSLSDSLGSPLHFGNGTRLTVT.

This clonotype occurred a few times. The gene calls are TRBV6-6 and TRBJ1-2, with D possibly being TRBD1 (5 bases). Trimming shortened V by 8 bases and J by 4 bases, and 14 bases separated the two germline ends. Germline lookup yields CDR1 MNHNY and CDR2 SVGAGI (reference sequence). CDR3 size: 13 residues. CDR3 bases: TGTGCCAGCCAACGCGACAGCCCCTATGGCTACACCTTC. This sequence encodes CASQRDSPYGYTF.

The chain joins TRBV7-6 to TRBJ1-5; 9 bases align to TRBD1. V lost 1 base and J lost 16; bases outside the gene matches: 5. CDR1 is SGHVS, CDR2 FNYEAQ, per germline. This CDR3 is 12 amino acids long. CDR3 amino acids: CASSLEGTGIHF. CDR3 nucleotide sequence: TGTGCCAGCAGCTTAGAGGGGACAGGGATACATTTT.

This clonotype was found a few times. J is TRBJ2-5 and V is TRBV18; D possibly matches TRBD1 or TRBD2 (6 bases each). Trimming pared 2 bases from V and 5 bases from J, leaving 15 bases between. The CDR3 contains 15 residues. CDR1 and CDR2 from the germline V gene are KGHSH and LQKENI. The CDR3: CASSPLIGGEETQYF. The CDR3 DNA reads TGTGCCAGCTCACCATTGATCGGGGGCGAGGAGACCCAGTACTTC.

This clonotype has only a few counts. This chain connects TRBV12-3 or TRBV12-4 to TRBJ2-7; TRBD2 aligns across 7 bases. Unmatched junction bases numbered 9, after V lost 6 bases and J lost 1 base. The CDR3 has 15 amino acids. The CDR3 region has the DNA TGTGCCAGCAGACGGGACCGGGAGGAATCCTACGAGCAGTACTTC. Translated, it gives CASRRDREESYEQYF.

The chain couples TRBV4-3 to TRBJ2-3; D remains unclear. The CDR3 loop spans 13 amino acids. Trimming left V 0 bases short and J 6 bases short, with 7 bases between. Germline lookup yields CDR1 LGHNA and CDR2 YSLEER. The CDR3 protein is CASSQESWDTQYF. In nucleotides, the CDR3 is TGCGCCAGCAGCCAAGAATCCTGGGATACGCAGTATTTT.